This TCR beta chain was retrieved from a study of prognosis after radiotherapy for stage I lung cancer. TCR beta CDR3 amplification from genomic DNA was performed by two-round multiplex PCR. Round-one PCR had primers specific to each TRBV and TRBJ gene. TCRdb used MiXCR to reprocess the multiplex PCR reads, holding one entry per CDR3 protein. The table shows about 15,000 distinct CDR3 sequences, with 30% to 40% occurring only once. Prior chemotherapy, radiotherapy and other malignancies were absent; CT and PET/CT showed node-negative disease. At least ten counts were recorded for this clonotype. Germline assignment: CDR1 SGHDN and CDR2 FVKESK. The CDR3 is 13 residues long. The V end was cut by 1 base, the J end by 4 bases, with 5 bases between.

The sample was PBMCs, taken before or after stereotactic body radiation therapy (not recorded which). This sequence originates from a donor aged 50 or older with non-small cell lung cancer. The chain joins TRBV14 to TRBJ1-3, with unresolved D. The CDR3 spells CASSQGWGNTIYF. CDR3 nucleotide sequence: TGTGCCAGCAGCCAAGGTTGGGGAAACACCATATATTTT.